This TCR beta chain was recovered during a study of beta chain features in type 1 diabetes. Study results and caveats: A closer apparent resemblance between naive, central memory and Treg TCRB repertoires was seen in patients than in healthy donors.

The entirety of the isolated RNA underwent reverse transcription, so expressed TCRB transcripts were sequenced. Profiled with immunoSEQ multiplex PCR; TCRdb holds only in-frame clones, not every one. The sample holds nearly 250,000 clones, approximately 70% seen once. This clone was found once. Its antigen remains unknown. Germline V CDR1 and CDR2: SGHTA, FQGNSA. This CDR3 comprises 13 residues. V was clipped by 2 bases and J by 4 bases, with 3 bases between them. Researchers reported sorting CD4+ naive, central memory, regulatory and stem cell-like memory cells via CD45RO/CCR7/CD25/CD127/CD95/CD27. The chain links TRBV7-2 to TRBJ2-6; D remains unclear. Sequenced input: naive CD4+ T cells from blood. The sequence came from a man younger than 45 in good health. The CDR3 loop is CASSLWGANVLTF. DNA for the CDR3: TGTGCCAGCAGCTTATGGGGGGCCAACGTCCTGACTTTC.